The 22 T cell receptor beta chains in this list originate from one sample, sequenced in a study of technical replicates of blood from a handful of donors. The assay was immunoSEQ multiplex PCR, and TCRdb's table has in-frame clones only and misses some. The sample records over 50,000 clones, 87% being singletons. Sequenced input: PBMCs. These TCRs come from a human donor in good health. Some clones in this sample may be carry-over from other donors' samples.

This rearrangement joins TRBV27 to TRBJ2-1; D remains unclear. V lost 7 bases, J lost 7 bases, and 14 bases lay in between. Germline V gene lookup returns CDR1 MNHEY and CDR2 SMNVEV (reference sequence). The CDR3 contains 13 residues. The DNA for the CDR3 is TGTGCCAGCACCTCCCCACTGGTAAATGAGCAGTTCTTC. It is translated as CASTSPLVNEQFF.

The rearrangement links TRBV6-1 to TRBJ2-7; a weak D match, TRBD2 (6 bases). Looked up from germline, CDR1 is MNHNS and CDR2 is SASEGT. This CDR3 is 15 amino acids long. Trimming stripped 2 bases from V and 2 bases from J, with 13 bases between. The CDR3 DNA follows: TGTGCCAGCAGTGAACCCCTGCGGGGCCCCTACGAGCAGTACTTC. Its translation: CASSEPLRGPYEQYF.

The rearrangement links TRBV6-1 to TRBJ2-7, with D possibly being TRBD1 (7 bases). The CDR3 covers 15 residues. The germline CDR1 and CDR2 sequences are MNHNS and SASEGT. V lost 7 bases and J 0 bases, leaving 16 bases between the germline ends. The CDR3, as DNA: TGTGCCAGCACCATTGGAGGGGGCTTCTCCTACGAGCAGTACTTC. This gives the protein CASTIGGGFSYEQYF.

The CDR3, as DNA: TGTGCCAGCAGCGTGTCTGTCGACAATGAGCAGTTCTTC. Amino acid sequence: CASSVSVDNEQFF. The chain carries TRBV2 and TRBJ2-1; D unresolved. CDR1 is SNHLY, CDR2 FYNNEI, per germline. The CDR3 has 13 amino acids. Trimming cost V 6 bases and J 5 bases, with 11 bases left between them.

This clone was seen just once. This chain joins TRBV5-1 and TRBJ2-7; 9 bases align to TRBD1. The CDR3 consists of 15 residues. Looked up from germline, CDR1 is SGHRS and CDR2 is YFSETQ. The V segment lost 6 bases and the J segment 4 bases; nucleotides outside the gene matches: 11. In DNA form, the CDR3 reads TGCGCCAGCACCAAATTGGGGACAGGGAGGTACGAGCAGTACTTC. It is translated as CASTKLGTGRYEQYF.

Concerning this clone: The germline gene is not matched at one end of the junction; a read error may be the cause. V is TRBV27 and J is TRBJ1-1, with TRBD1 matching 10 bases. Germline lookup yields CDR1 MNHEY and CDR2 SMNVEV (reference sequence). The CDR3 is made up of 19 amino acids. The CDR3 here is CASSPLYRDRGTPTTGAFF. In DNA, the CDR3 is TGTGCCAGCAGTCCACTCTACCGGGACAGGGGAACCCCAACCACTGGAGCTTTCTTT.

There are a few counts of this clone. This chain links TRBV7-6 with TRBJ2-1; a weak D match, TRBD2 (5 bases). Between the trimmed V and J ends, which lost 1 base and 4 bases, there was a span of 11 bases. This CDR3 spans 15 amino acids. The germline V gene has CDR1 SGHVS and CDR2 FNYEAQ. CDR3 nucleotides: TGTGCCAGCAGCTTAGAGGCGGGTGGGTACAATGAGCAGTTCTTC. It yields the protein CASSLEAGGYNEQFF. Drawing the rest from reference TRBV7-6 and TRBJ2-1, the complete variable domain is GAGVSQSPRYKVTKRGQDVALRCDPISGHVSLYWYRQALGQGPEFLTYFNYEAQQDKSGLPNDRFSAERPEGSISTLTIQRTEQRDSAMYRCASSLEAGGYNEQFFGPGTRLTVL.

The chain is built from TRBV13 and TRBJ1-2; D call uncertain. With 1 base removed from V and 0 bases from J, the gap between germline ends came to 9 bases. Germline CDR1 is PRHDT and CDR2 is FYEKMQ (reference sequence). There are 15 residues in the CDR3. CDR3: CASSLDGLTNYGYTF. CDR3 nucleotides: TGTGCCAGCAGCTTAGATGGCCTCACTAACTATGGCTACACCTTC.

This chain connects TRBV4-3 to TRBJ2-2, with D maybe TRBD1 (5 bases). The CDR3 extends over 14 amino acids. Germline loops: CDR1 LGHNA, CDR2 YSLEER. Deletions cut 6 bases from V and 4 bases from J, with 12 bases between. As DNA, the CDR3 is TGCGCCAGCAGAAACCACCAGGGCACCGGGGAGCTGTTTTTT. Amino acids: CASRNHQGTGELFF.

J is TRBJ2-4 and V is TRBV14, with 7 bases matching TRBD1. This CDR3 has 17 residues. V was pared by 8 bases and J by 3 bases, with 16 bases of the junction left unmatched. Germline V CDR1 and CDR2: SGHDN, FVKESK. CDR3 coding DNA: TGTGCCAGCCTAGGGATTGAACAGGGGACGGGCAAAAACATTCAGTACTTC. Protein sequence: CASLGIEQGTGKNIQYF.

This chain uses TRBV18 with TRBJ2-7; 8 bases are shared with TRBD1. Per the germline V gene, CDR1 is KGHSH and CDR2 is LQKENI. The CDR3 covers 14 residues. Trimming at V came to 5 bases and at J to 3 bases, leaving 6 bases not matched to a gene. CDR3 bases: TGTGCCAGCTCATTTGGACAGGGTTTCTACGAGCAGTACTTC. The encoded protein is CASSFGQGFYEQYF.

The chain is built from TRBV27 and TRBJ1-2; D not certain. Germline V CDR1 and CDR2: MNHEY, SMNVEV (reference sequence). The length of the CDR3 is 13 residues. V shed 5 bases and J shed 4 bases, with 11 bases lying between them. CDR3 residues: CASSDGETYGYTF. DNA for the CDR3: TGTGCCAGCAGTGACGGGGAGACCTATGGCTACACCTTC.

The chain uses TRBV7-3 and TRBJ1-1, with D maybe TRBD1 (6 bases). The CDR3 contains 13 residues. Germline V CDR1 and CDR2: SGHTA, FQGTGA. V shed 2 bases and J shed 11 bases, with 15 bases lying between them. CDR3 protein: CASSLGREGEAFF. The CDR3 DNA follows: TGTGCCAGCAGCTTAGGAAGGGAGGGGGAGGCTTTCTTT.

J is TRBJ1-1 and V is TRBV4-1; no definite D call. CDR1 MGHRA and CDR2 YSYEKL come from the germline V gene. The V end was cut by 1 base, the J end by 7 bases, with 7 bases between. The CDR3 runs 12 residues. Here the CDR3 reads CASSQAGFEAFF. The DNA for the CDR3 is TGCGCCAGCAGCCAAGCGGGGTTTGAAGCTTTCTTT.

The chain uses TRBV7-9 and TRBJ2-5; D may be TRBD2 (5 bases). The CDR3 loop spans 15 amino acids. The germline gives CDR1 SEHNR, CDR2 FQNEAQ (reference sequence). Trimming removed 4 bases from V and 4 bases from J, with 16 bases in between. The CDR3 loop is CASSSIRDGGETQYF. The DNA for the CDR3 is TGTGCCAGCAGCTCCATCCGGGATGGAGGAGAGACCCAGTACTTC.

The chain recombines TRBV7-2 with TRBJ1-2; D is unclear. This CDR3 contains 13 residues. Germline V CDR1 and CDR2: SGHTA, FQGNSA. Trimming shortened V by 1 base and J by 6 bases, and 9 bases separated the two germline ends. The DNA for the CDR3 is TGTGCCAGCAGCTTAGATCCCGGGGATGGCTACACCTTC. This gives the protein CASSLDPGDGYTF.

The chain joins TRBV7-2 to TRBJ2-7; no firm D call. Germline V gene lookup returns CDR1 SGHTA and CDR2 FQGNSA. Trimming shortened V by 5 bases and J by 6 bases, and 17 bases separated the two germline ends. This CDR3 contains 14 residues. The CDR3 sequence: CASSPVPGVFEQYF. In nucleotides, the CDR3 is TGTGCCAGCAGCCCCGTCCCGGGTGTATTCGAGCAGTACTTC.

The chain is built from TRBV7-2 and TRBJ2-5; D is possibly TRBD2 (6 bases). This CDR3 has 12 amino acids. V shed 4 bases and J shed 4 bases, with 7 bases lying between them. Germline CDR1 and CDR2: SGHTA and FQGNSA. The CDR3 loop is CASSSGLETQYF. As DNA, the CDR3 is TGTGCCAGCAGCTCGGGACTAGAGACCCAGTACTTC.

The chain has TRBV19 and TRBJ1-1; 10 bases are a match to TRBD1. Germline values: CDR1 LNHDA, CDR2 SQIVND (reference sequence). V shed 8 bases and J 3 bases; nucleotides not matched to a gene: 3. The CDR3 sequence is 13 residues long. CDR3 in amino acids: CASADRGHTEAFF. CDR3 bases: TGTGCCAGTGCTGACAGGGGGCACACTGAAGCTTTCTTT.

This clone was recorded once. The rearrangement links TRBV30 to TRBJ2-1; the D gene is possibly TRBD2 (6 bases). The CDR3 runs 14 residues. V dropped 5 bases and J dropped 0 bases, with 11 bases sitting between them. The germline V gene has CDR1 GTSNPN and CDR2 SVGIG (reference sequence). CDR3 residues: CAWGRYISYNEQFF. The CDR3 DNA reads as TGTGCCTGGGGGAGGTATATCTCCTACAATGAGCAGTTCTTC.

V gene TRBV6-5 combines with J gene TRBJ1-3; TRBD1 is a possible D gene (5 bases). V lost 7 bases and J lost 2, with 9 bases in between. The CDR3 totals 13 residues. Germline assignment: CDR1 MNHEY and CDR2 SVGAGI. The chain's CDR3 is CASIGRAGNTIYF. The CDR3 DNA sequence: TGTGCCAGCATAGGCAGGGCTGGAAACACCATATATTTT.

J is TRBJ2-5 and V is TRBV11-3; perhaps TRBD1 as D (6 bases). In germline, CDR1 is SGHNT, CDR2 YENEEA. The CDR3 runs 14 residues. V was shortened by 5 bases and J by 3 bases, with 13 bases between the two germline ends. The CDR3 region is CASSEGHGEETQYF. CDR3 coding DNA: TGTGCCAGCAGCGAGGGACATGGGGAAGAGACCCAGTACTTC. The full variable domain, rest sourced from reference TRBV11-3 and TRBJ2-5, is EAGVVQSPRYKIIEKKQPVAFWCNPISGHNTLYWYLQNLGQGPELLIRYENEEAVDDSQLPKDRFSAERLKGVDSTLKIQPAELGDSAVYLCASSEGHGEETQYFGPGTRLLVL.